The clone carrying this T cell receptor (beta chain) was seen at least ten times. The antigen remains unidentified. Samples each yielded at least 5 micrograms of total RNA. Alongside a J-beta primer mix, a sample-barcoded 5' primer served in a second PCR lasting about 6 to 12 cycles. Each cDNA molecule carried a tag from a template-switch adaptor that contained 12 random nucleotides. TCRdb reanalysed the 5' RACE reads using MiXCR and keeps one entry per CDR3 protein. The sample holds hundreds of thousands of distinct CDR3 sequences; about 30% are singletons and the top ten take 15% to 19%. This record belongs to a study of blood T cells in healthy people across ages. Study findings and constraints: There was a strong correlation between TCR beta diversity and naive T cell percentage.

CDR3 size: 14 residues. From germline, CDR1 is SGDLS and CDR2 YYNGEE. V lost 0 bases to trimming and J lost 4 bases, with 10 bases between them. This TCR was sampled from a woman aged 80 or over in good health. The sequencing sample was made of blood. This chain links TRBV9 with TRBJ1-2; D is possibly TRBD1 (5 bases). The CDR3 DNA reads as TGTGCCAGCAGCGTAGGGGACGGCTCCTATGGCTACACCTTC. It translates to CASSVGDGSYGYTF.